These 21 T cell receptor beta chains share one sample of origin, sequenced in a study of cytomegalovirus exposure and HLA in healthy donors (dated by TCRdb to 2016 to 2017). The library was generated by the immunoSEQ multiplex PCR assay. For the multiplex PCR, a mixture combining 60 forward primers for TCR Vbeta segments and 13 reverse primers for TCR Jbeta segments was used. What TCRdb holds here is the immuneACCESS table cut down to in-frame rearrangements. Part of the clones is not present; checked against another copy, under half of the missing clones reflect an unresolved V gene, and the others are unexplained. The sample's table lists a count of 70,000 or so clones. The ten largest make up about 0.83% of the sample. Material: PBMCs. The source is a boy between 10 and 17 years old in good health and CMV-seronegative.

The chain combines TRBV29-1 with TRBJ2-2; D is undetermined. Germline V lookup: CDR1 SQVTM, CDR2 ANQGSEA. This CDR3 has 13 residues. V lost 5 bases and J 1 base, leaving 8 bases between the germline ends. CDR3 nucleotide sequence: TGCAGCGTTAGAATCGGGAACACCGGGGAGCTGTTTTTT. Translated, it gives CSVRIGNTGELFF.

The chain has TRBV5-6 and TRBJ1-3; D gene ambiguous. Germline CDR1 SGHDT, CDR2 YYEEEE. V was clipped by 6 bases and J by 2 bases, with 15 bases between them. The CDR3 spans 15 residues. The DNA of the CDR3 is TGTGCCAGCATAGATCGGGGTCTGCCTGGAAACACCATATATTTT. This encodes CASIDRGLPGNTIYF.

This chain links TRBV29-1 with TRBJ2-7; 8 bases line up with TRBD2. The CDR3 is 14 residues long. The J segment lost 7 bases and the V segment lost 0 bases, leaving 8 bases of the junction unmatched. Germline V CDR1 and CDR2: SQVTM, ANQGSEA. CDR3 DNA: TGCAGCGTTGAAGAAGGAGGTCGGGGGGGAGAGCAGTACTTC. Its translation is CSVEEGGRGGEQYF.

The gene calls are TRBV30 and TRBJ2-1, with 14 positions matching TRBD2. J lost 2 bases, V lost 3 bases, and 3 bases had no gene match. CDR1 and CDR2 from the germline V gene are GTSNPN and SVGIG (reference sequence). This CDR3 is built from 16 residues. The CDR3: CAWSAGLAGAYNEQFF. DNA of the CDR3: TGTGCCTGGAGCGCGGGACTAGCGGGGGCCTACAATGAGCAGTTCTTC.

This chain joins TRBV5-1 and TRBJ1-5; no definite D call. CDR3 length equals 14 residues. V was pared by 0 bases and J by 3 bases, with 7 bases between. Germline V gives CDR1 SGHRS, CDR2 YFSETQ. The CDR3 sequence is CASSLDGDNQPQHF. In DNA, the CDR3 is TGCGCCAGCAGCTTGGACGGAGACAATCAGCCCCAGCATTTT.

The chain uses TRBV5-4 and TRBJ1-2; D remains ambiguous. CDR3 length equals 15 residues. V dropped 6 bases and J dropped 4 bases, with 19 bases sitting between them. Germline CDR1 SGHNT, CDR2 YYREEE (reference sequence). CDR3 sequence reads: CASTASGSLLYGYTF. The CDR3 DNA sequence: TGTGCCAGCACCGCGTCGGGGAGCCTACTCTATGGCTACACCTTC.

The chain links TRBV2 to TRBJ2-7, with D possibly TRBD2 on 6 matching bases. The CDR3 extends over 13 amino acids. Germline loops: CDR1 SNHLY, CDR2 FYNNEI. V was trimmed by 11 bases and J by 4 bases, leaving 18 bases between them. This CDR3 is CAGTTGTHYEQYF. CDR3 coding DNA: TGTGCCGGTACTACCGGGACTCATTACGAGCAGTACTTC.

The chain couples TRBV6-5 to TRBJ2-3, with D hard to call. Trimming took 0 bases from V and 4 from J, leaving 14 bases between them. CDR3 length equals 16 residues. Germline CDR1 and CDR2: MNHEY and SVGAGI. CDR3 in DNA: TGTGCCAGCAGTTACTCTGCTAGATCCCGACCAGATACGCAGTATTTT. Its protein is CASSYSARSRPDTQYF.

The V and J genes are TRBV5-6 and TRBJ2-1; the D is unclear. CDR1 is SGHDT and CDR2 is YYEEEE in the germline V gene. Trimming took off 1 base at V and 0 bases at J, with 8 bases between the two ends. The CDR3 loop spans 15 amino acids. For the CDR3, the DNA is TGTGCCAGCAGCTTGCGGGTGGACTCCTACAATGAGCAGTTCTTC. This gives the protein CASSLRVDSYNEQFF.

This rearrangement joins TRBV30 to TRBJ1-2; possible D gene TRBD1, 5 bases. CDR1 GTSNPN and CDR2 SVGIG come from the germline V gene (reference sequence). With 6 bases removed from V and 4 bases from J, the gap between germline ends came to 12 bases. There are 12 residues in the CDR3. CDR3 in DNA: TGTGCCTGCAGCCGGGGGGGCTATGGCTACACCTTC. The encoded protein is CACSRGGYGYTF.

The chain employs TRBV30 and TRBJ1-5; the D gene is possibly TRBD1 (5 bases). Germline V CDR1 and CDR2: GTSNPN, SVGIG (reference sequence). Trimming removed 2 bases from V and 7 bases from J, with 15 bases in between. The CDR3 consists of 14 residues. The CDR3, as DNA: TGTGCCTGGAGTACGGGACTAGCGGGACAGCCCCAGCATTTT. As protein: CAWSTGLAGQPQHF.

The chain couples TRBV9 to TRBJ2-1, with no clear D. V lost 4 bases, J lost 9 bases, and 17 bases lay in between. Germline loops: CDR1 SGDLS, CDR2 YYNGEE. This CDR3 spans 14 amino acids. The CDR3 coding sequence is TGTGCCAGCAGCCCCCAAATCCAGAGGTCTGAGCAGTTCTTC. This translates into CASSPQIQRSEQFF. Based on the CDR3 plus reference TRBV9 and TRBJ2-1, the full variable domain is DSGVTQTPKHLITATGQRVTLRCSPRSGDLSVYWYQQSLDQGLQFLIQYYNGEERAKGNILERFSAQQFPDLHSELNLSSLELGDSALYFCASSPQIQRSEQFFGPGTRLTVL.

The chain couples TRBV19 to TRBJ2-2; D gene unclear. Trimming took off 1 base at V and 1 base at J, with 4 bases between the two ends. Germline CDR1 is LNHDA and CDR2 is SQIVND (reference sequence). This CDR3 has 14 amino acids. The CDR3 region is CASSIAWNTGELFF. The CDR3 nucleotides are TGTGCCAGTAGTATAGCGTGGAACACCGGGGAGCTGTTTTTT. The variable domain in full, completed from reference TRBV19 and TRBJ2-2, reads DGGITQSPKYLFRKEGQNVTLSCEQNLNHDAMYWYRQDPGQGLRLIYYSQIVNDFQKGDIAEGYSVSREKKESFPLTVTSAQKNPTAFYLCASSIAWNTGELFFGEGSRLTVL.

V and J are TRBV21-1 and TRBJ2-5; the table's D call TRBD2 went unverified against the DNA. TRBV21-1 is a recognized pseudogene. CDR3 size: 16 residues. In DNA form, the CDR3 reads TGTGCCAGCAGTAGGACTAGCGCTAACTTCGGAGAGACCCAGTACTTC. Translating it yields CASSRTSANFGETQYF.

The chain uses TRBV20-1 and TRBJ1-1; D is undetermined. CDR1 DFQATT and CDR2 SNEGSKA come from the germline V gene (reference sequence). Trimming removed 5 bases from V and 5 bases from J, with 9 bases in between. This CDR3 has 11 amino acids. CDR3 nucleotide sequence: TGCAGTGCTGCGTTGTCGACTGAAGCTTTCTTT. Translation: CSAALSTEAFF.

The V gene is TRBV2, the J gene TRBJ2-2, with D perhaps matching TRBD1 (6 bases). Looked up from germline, CDR1 is SNHLY and CDR2 is FYNNEI. This CDR3 is built from 11 residues. The CDR3 loop reads CGGRATGELFF. The CDR3 nucleotides are TGTGGGGGGCGGGCCACCGGGGAGCTGTTTTTT.

The rearrangement links TRBV29-1 to TRBJ2-7; TRBD2 aligns across 12 bases. V lost 1 base, J lost 2 bases, and 6 bases stayed unmatched. The germline gives CDR1 SQVTM, CDR2 ANQGSEA. The CDR3 spans 16 residues. The CDR3 here is CSVEGLAGGRTYEQYF. DNA for the CDR3: TGCAGCGTTGAAGGTCTAGCGGGAGGGCGTACCTACGAGCAGTACTTC.

The rearrangement joins TRBV29-1 to TRBJ1-5, with D possibly being TRBD1 (6 bases). CDR1 and CDR2 from the germline V gene are SQVTM and ANQGSEA. The CDR3 consists of 13 residues. Between the trimmed V and J ends, which lost 6 bases and 5 bases, there was a span of 14 bases. CDR3 loop: CSVSGATDQPQHF. The CDR3 DNA sequence: TGCAGCGTCTCAGGGGCCACCGATCAGCCCCAGCATTTT.

The chain carries TRBV19 and TRBJ2-3, with TRBD2 matching over 13 bases. CDR3 size: 18 residues. Per germline, CDR1 LNHDA and CDR2 SQIVND (reference sequence). With V trimmed by 4 bases and J by 0 bases, 7 bases remained unmatched. The DNA for the CDR3 is TGTGCCAGTAGTAGGACTAGCGGGGGCCCTCATAGCACAGATACGCAGTATTTT. Amino acid sequence: CASSRTSGGPHSTDTQYF.

The chain combines TRBV7-9 with TRBJ2-3, with D possibly TRBD2 on 7 matching bases. V was cut by 4 bases and J by 4 bases, with 12 bases left in between. Germline V gene lookup returns CDR1 SEHNR and CDR2 FQNEAQ (reference sequence). CDR3 length equals 14 residues. This chain's CDR3 is CASSSRGAPDTQYF. In nucleotides, the CDR3 is TGTGCCAGCAGCTCCCGGGGGGCTCCAGATACGCAGTATTTT.

Written as DNA, the CDR3 is TGTGCCAGCAGCCCCCAGGGTATGTACGAGCAGTACTTC. Translation gives CASSPQGMYEQYF. This chain connects TRBV7-9 to TRBJ2-7, with D tentatively TRBD1 (5 bases). Germline CDR1 reads SEHNR; CDR2 reads FQNEAQ (reference sequence). This CDR3 region has 13 residues. V lost 5 bases, J lost 4 bases, and 12 bases lay in between. The full variable domain, its missing parts supplied by reference TRBV7-9 and TRBJ2-7, is DTGVSQNPRHKITKRGQNVTFRCDPISEHNRLYWYRQTLGQGPEFLTYFQNEAQLEKSRLLSDRFSAERPKGSFSTLEIQRTEQGDSAMYLCASSPQGMYEQYFGPGTRLTVT.